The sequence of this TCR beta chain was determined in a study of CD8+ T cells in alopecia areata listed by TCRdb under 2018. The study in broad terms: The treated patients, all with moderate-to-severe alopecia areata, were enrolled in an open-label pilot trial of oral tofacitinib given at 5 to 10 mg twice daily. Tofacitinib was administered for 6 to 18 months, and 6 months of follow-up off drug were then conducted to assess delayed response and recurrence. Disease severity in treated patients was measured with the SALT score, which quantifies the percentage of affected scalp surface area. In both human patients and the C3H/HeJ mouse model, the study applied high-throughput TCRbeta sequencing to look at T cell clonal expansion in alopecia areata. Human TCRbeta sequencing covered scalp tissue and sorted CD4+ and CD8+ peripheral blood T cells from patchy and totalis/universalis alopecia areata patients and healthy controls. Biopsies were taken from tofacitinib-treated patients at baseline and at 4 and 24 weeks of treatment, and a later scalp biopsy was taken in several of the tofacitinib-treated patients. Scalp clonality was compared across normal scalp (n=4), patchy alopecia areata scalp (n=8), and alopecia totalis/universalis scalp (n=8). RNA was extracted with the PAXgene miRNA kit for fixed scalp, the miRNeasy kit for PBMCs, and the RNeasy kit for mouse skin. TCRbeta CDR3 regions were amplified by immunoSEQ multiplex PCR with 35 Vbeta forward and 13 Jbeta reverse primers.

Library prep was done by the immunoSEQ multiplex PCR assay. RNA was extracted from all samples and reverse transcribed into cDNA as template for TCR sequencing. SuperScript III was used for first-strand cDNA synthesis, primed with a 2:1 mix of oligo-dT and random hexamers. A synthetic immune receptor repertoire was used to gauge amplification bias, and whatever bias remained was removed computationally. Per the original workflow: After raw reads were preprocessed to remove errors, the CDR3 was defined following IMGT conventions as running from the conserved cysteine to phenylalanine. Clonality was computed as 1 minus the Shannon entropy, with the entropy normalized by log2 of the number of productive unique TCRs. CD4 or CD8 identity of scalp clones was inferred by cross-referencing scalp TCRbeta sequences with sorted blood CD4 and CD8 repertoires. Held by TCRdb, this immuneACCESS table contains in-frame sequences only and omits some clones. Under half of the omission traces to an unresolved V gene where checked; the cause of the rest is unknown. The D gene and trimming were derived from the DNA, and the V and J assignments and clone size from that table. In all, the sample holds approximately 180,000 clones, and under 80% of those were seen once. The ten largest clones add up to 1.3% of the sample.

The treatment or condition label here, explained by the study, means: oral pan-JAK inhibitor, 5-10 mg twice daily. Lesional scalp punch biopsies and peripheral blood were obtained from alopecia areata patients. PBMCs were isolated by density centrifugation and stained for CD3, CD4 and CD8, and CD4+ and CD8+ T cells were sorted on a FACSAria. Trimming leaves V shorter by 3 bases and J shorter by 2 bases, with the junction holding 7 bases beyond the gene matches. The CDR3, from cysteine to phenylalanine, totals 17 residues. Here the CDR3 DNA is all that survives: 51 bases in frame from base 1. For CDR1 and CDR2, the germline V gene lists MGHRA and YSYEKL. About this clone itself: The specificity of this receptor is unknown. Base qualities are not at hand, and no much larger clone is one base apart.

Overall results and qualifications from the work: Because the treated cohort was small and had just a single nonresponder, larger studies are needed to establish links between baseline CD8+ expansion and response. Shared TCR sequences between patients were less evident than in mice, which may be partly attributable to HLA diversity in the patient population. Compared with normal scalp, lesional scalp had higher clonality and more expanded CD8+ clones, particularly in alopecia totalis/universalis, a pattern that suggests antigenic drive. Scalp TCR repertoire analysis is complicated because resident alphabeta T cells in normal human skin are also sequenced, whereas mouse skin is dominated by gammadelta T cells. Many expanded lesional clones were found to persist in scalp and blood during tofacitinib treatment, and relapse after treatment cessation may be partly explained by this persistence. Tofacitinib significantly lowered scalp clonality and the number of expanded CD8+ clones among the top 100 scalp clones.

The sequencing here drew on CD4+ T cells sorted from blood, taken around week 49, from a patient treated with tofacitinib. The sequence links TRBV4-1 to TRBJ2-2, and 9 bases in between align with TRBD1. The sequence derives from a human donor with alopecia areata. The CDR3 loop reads CASSHPRTGENTGELFF. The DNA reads TGCGCCAGCAGCCACCCTAGGACAGGGGAAAACACCGGGGAGCTGTTTTTT.